Listed below are T cell receptor beta chains from one sample, sequenced in a study of T cell responses to AZD1222 COVID-19 vaccine. TCRdb keeps only in-frame clones here, not all; method: immunoSEQ multiplex PCR. The data hold approximately 160,000 clones, with 85% to 95% observed a single time. The starting material was peripheral blood, obtained on day 0 of AZD1222 vaccination. The receptors come from an adult in good health. The CDR3 runs from the conserved cysteine through the conserved F or W. The D gene is left open where the match is weak. For some rows the clone size is stated as once, few or many, or as a class when expanded; others skip it.

TRBJ1-6 TRBV2 TRBD1 - CASSEDRGYSPLHF TGTGCCAGCAGTGAAGACAGGGGGTATTCACCCCTCCACTTT
TRBJ1-6 TRBV29-1 TRBD1 - CSVQGAIGSPLHF TGCAGCGTCCAGGGGGCAATTGGTTCACCCCTCCACTTT
TRBJ2-2 TRBV5-1 TRBD2 - CASSSAGGSSTGELFF TGCGCCAGCAGCTCAGCGGGGGGGAGTTCCACCGGGGAGCTGTTTTTT
TRBJ1-2 TRBV18 TRBD1 few CASSPNSQGEKYGYTF TGTGCCAGCTCACCAAACTCGCAGGGGGAAAAATATGGCTACACCTTC
TRBJ2-7 TRBV7-2 - - CASSRTGTTSYEQYF TGTGCCAGCAGCAGAACCGGGACGACAAGCTACGAGCAGTACTTC
TRBJ2-3 TRBV9 - once CASSLGLRTDTQYF TGTGCCAGCAGCTTAGGTCTGAGGACAGATACGCAGTATTTT
TRBJ1-2 TRBV12-3/TRBV12-4 - - CASSSSSHYTF TGTGCCAGCAGCAGCTCCTCACACTACACCTTC
TRBJ2-7 TRBV5-1 - - CASSLGFNYEQYF TGCGCCAGCAGCTTGGGGTTCAACTACGAGCAGTACTTC
TRBJ1-5 TRBV6-2/TRBV6-3 - - CASSGTTNQPQHF TGTGCCAGCAGTGGGACAACAAACCAGCCCCAGCATTTT
TRBJ1-1 TRBV6-5 - - CASSYGQPTEAFF TGTGCCAGCAGTTACGGACAACCCACTGAAGCTTTCTTT
TRBJ2-7 TRBV7-2 - few CASSLDSPEQYF TGTGCCAGCAGCTTGGATAGTCCGGAGCAGTACTTC
TRBJ2-3 TRBV5-1 TRBD1 - CASSLDRGIGTDTQYF TGCGCCAGCAGCTTGGACAGGGGGATTGGTACAGATACGCAGTATTTT
TRBJ1-2 TRBV19 TRBD1 - CASSFITGDSGYTF TGTGCCAGTAGTTTCATAACAGGGGATAGCGGCTACACCTTC
TRBJ1-2 TRBV2 - once CASTINRVGIYGYTF TGTGCCAGCACCATCAACAGGGTCGGGATCTATGGCTACACCTTC
TRBJ1-4 TRBV5-1 - - CASSLDPQGTNEKLFF TGCGCCAGCAGCTTGGATCCACAGGGCACCAATGAAAAACTGTTTTTT
TRBJ1-5 TRBV15 TRBD1 - CATSGQGNQPQHF TGTGCCACCTCTGGACAGGGCAATCAGCCCCAGCATTTT
TRBJ1-6 TRBV30 TRBD1 - CAWSSQGVYPSYNSPLHF TGTGCCTGGAGTTCCCAGGGGGTATATCCCTCCTATAATTCACCCCTCCACTTT
TRBJ2-7 TRBV20-1 TRBD1 - CSTGGQAPYEQYF TGCAGTACTGGTGGACAGGCCCCCTACGAGCAGTACTTC
TRBJ2-2 TRBV6-2/TRBV6-3 TRBD2 - CASSYGASGGRSTGELFF TGTGCCAGCAGTTACGGGGCTAGCGGGGGGCGATCCACCGGGGAGCTGTTTTTT
TRBJ1-2 TRBV28 - - CASTFTSGYGYTF TGTGCCAGCACCTTCACGAGTGGCTATGGCTACACCTTC
TRBJ1-1 TRBV11-2 - - CASSFSAGTEAFF TGTGCCAGCAGCTTTTCCGCCGGCACTGAAGCTTTCTTT
TRBJ2-2 TRBV3-1/TRBV3-2 - - CASSQEGTLSTGELFF TGTGCCAGCAGCCAAGAAGGGACCCTCTCCACCGGGGAGCTGTTTTTT
TRBJ1-5 TRBV6-5 TRBD1 - CASSRIRQGAKHF TGTGCCAGCAGCCGAATCAGACAGGGAGCAAAGCATTTT
TRBJ1-2 TRBV25-1 - - CASSRTVGGYTF TGTGCCAGCAGTAGGACAGTCGGCGGCTACACCTTC
TRBJ2-5 TRBV6-1 - - CASSELGDYQETQYF TGTGCCAGCAGTGAACTAGGGGATTACCAAGAGACCCAGTACTTC
TRBJ1-5 TRBV7-9 - - CASSLQSSNQPQHF TGTGCCAGCAGCTTACAGAGTAGCAATCAGCCCCAGCATTTT
TRBJ1-5 TRBV6-2/TRBV6-3 - - CASSYLFGVWDSNQPQHF TGTGCCAGCAGTTACTTATTTGGGGTCTGGGATAGCAATCAGCCCCAGCATTTT
TRBJ2-5 TRBV6-2/TRBV6-3 - - CASSGRNQETQYF TGTGCCAGCAGCGGACGGAATCAAGAGACCCAGTACTTC
TRBJ2-7 TRBV27 - - CASGRGSYEQYF TGTGCCAGTGGACGGGGCTCCTACGAGCAGTACTTC
TRBJ2-7 TRBV5-1 - - CASAWGASGTYEQYF TGCGCCAGCGCGTGGGGGGCTAGCGGAACCTACGAGCAGTACTTC
TRBJ1-1 TRBV5-4 TRBD1 - CASSSRPPTGGVATEAFF TGTGCCAGCAGCTCCAGGCCTCCAACAGGGGGCGTAGCCACTGAAGCTTTCTTT
TRBJ2-7 TRBV6-1 - - CASSEARTEQYF TGTGCCAGCAGTGAAGCGAGGACGGAGCAGTACTTC
TRBJ1-5 TRBV4-3 - - CASSQDFGGSYQPQHF TGCGCCAGCAGCCAAGATTTTGGAGGGAGTTATCAGCCCCAGCATTTT
TRBJ1-1 TRBV19 TRBD1 - CAGRDRGHTEAFF TGTGCCGGACGGGACAGGGGGCACACTGAAGCTTTCTTT
TRBJ1-1 TRBV19 - - CASSFWGANTEAFF TGTGCCAGTAGTTTCTGGGGGGCGAACACTGAAGCTTTCTTT
TRBJ1-2 TRBV2 TRBD1 few CASSRAGGNYGYTF TGTGCCAGCAGTAGGGCAGGGGGTAACTATGGCTACACCTTC
TRBJ2-7 TRBV29-1 - - CSVYSASYEQYF TGCAGCGTTTATAGCGCCTCCTACGAGCAGTACTTC
TRBJ2-1 TRBV10-3 - - CAISVQGSNEQFF TGTGCCATCAGTGTACAGGGTTCGAATGAGCAGTTCTTC
TRBJ1-4 TRBV21-1 - - CASTPQNTRVRGGWNEKLFF TGTGCCAGCACCCCCCAAAATACCAGGGTTCGGGGGGGGTGGAATGAAAAACTGTTTTTT
TRBJ2-5 TRBV24-1 TRBD1 - CATSDFGQARETQYF TGTGCCACCAGTGATTTTGGACAGGCCCGAGAGACCCAGTACTTC
TRBJ1-5 TRBV2 - - CASTGRLNQPQHF TGTGCCAGCACGGGACGGCTTAATCAGCCCCAGCATTTT
TRBJ1-1 TRBV3-1/TRBV3-2 - - CASSHNAGNTEAFF TGTGCCAGCAGCCATAACGCTGGGAACACTGAAGCTTTCTTT
TRBJ2-1 TRBV5-1 TRBD2 - CASSLGLADDNEQFF TGCGCCAGCAGCTTGGGGCTAGCGGACGACAATGAGCAGTTCTTC
TRBJ1-1 TRBV4-3 TRBD1 once CASSPGTGDLGAFF TGCGCCAGCAGCCCAGGGACAGGGGATTTGGGAGCTTTCTTT
TRBJ1-1 TRBV5-1 TRBD1 once CASSKQGYRNTEAFF TGCGCCAGCAGCAAACAGGGGTATAGGAACACTGAAGCTTTCTTT
TRBJ2-2 TRBV5-4 - - CASNLQGGAGELFF TGTGCCAGCAACTTACAGGGAGGGGCCGGGGAGCTGTTTTTT
TRBJ2-5 TRBV5-1 - - CASSLAETQYF TGCGCCAGCAGCTTGGCAGAGACCCAGTACTTC
TRBJ1-2 TRBV2 - once CASSEVMAGGYTF TGTGCCAGCAGTGAGGTGATGGCCGGCGGCTACACCTTC
TRBJ1-2 TRBV5-1 TRBD1 - CASSPGTGDYGYTF TGCGCCAGCAGCCCCGGGACAGGGGATTATGGCTACACCTTC
TRBJ1-1 TRBV10-3 - - CAITGTWDTEAFF TGTGCCATCACGGGGACCTGGGACACTGAAGCTTTCTTT
TRBJ2-1 TRBV10-2 - - CASRERQTHNEQFF TGCGCCAGCAGAGAGAGACAGACTCACAATGAGCAGTTCTTC
TRBJ1-2 TRBV13 TRBD1 once CASSSSPTGEAGYTF TGTGCCAGCAGCTCCTCTCCGACAGGGGAAGCTGGCTACACCTTC
TRBJ1-3 TRBV7-2 - - CASSVGSGGNTIYF TGTGCCAGCAGCGTCGGGTCAGGTGGAAACACCATATATTTT
TRBJ1-1 TRBV6-5 - - CASSSTRGGTEAFF TGTGCCAGCAGCTCGACCCGTGGGGGCACTGAAGCTTTCTTT
TRBJ1-1 TRBV6-5 - - CASRSFGGVAEAFF TGTGCCAGCAGATCCTTTGGGGGAGTCGCTGAAGCTTTCTTT